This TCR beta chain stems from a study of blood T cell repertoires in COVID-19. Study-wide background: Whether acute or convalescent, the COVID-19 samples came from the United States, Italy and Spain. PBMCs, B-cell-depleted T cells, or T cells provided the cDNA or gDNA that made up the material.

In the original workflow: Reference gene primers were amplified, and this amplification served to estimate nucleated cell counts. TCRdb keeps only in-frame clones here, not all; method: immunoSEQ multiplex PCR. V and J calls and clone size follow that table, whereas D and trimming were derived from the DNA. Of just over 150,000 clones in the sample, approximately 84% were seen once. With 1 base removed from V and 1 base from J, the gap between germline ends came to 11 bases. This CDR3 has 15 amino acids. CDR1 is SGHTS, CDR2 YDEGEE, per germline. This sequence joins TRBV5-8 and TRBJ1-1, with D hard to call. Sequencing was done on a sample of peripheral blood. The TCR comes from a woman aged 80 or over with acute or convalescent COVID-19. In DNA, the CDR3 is TGTGCCAGCAGCTTGCTCCACGCGGGGAACACTGAAGCTTTCTTT. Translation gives CASSLLHAGNTEAFF.